The clone carrying this TCR beta chain was picked up many times. Its specificity is unknown. TCRdb independently ran MiXCR on the reads; one entry per CDR3 protein. Among fewer than 150,000 distinct CDR3 sequences listed, roughly 30% were seen once. This specimen comes from a study of T cell repertoires in cytomegalovirus infection. Study background: Indications came from public TCR beta signatures; they pointed to CMV infection and to a matching HLA type.

Study-wide findings and caveats: The ex vivo response was dominated by HLA-C-restricted CMV-specific TCR beta clonotypes.

Germline V gene data show CDR1 as SGHTA and CDR2 as FQGNSA. The CDR3 contains 13 residues. The ends were cut back, 1 base at V and 7 bases at J, with 11 bases in the middle. The specimen was CD8+ T cells from cultured PBMCs, collected from culture after CMV antigen stimulation. The V and J genes are TRBV7-2 and TRBJ2-7; no clear D. This TCR came from a human donor in good health (CMV status not recorded). Some clones in this sample may be carry-over from other donors' samples. CDR3 bases: TGTGCCAGCAGCTTAGGCTCCTGGGTAGAGCAGTACTTC. It translates to CASSLGSWVEQYF.